This TCR beta chain was found in a study of tumor-infiltrating lymphocytes in primary liver carcinoma (dated by TCRdb to about 2017). With respect to the entire study: About 5 patients with histopathologically diagnosed primary liver carcinoma underwent surgical resection in China between November 2015 and early 2016. The five patients, three men and two women aged 30 to 69 years, had hepatocellular carcinoma (four) or combined HCC and intrahepatic cholangiocarcinoma (one). The tumors of the five patients were staged as T1-T3 N0M0, with maximum diameters ranging from roughly 4 to 10 cm. Samples yielded roughly 3.5 to 7.13 million productive TCRbeta reads; read depth did not differ significantly between tissue types. Across five regions of each liver tumor, along with adjacent normal tissue and blood, the study brought together TCRbeta repertoire sequencing, expression microarrays and whole-exome sequencing. A total of approximately 35 specimens from 5 patients, comprising some 25 tumor regions, 5 adjacent noncancerous liver tissues and 5 peripheral blood samples, were covered by TCRbeta repertoire sequencing. Reproducibility between technical replicate repertoires was high, with correlation coefficients above 0.95 and mean shared-clone rates approximately 0.88. The research as a whole found: Only the TCR beta chain was sequenced, which likely underestimates true repertoire diversity because unpaired alpha chains were not captured. Because the samples were bulk and unsorted, CD4+ and CD8+ T cell repertoires could not be compared. With just a few patients in the study, the authors point out that the findings should be validated in a larger study. The top 250 clones made up a significantly larger repertoire fraction in tumors than in blood (p = 0.039). Repertoire overlap was higher between tumor regions (mean around 36%) than tumor-adjacent (approximately 17%) or tumor-blood (14%) pairs, consistent with antigen-driven expansion.

A constant-region primer and ProtoScript II reverse transcriptase were used to reverse-transcribe TCRbeta-specific cDNA from about 530 ng total RNA. Three nested multiplex PCR rounds, following a slightly modified ARM-PCR procedure, were used to build the TCRbeta libraries. Each of the first two PCR rounds ran for approximately 10 cycles and used multiplex TRBV1-TRBV30 forward primers together with a Cbeta reverse primer. A final 25-cycle PCR with Deep VentR polymerase added sample barcodes and Illumina adapters. Before sequencing, amplicons of 200-500 bp were gel-purified using a QIAquick gel extraction kit. The TCRbeta amplicons were sequenced with 250-bp paired-end reads on an Illumina HiSeq 2500. Regarding the original processing steps: Trimmomatic v0.33 was used to quality-trim the reads, and FLASH v1.2.11 was used to merge paired reads so that full CDR3 sequences could be recovered. V, D and J germline segments were assigned to the rearranged TCRbeta sequences by MiGEC v1.2.1b. VDJtools v1.0.0 computed clonotype statistics and Shannon-Wiener diversity indices. To reduce sampling bias, subsequent analyses other than the diversity analysis used only the 250 most abundant clonotypes in each sample. TCRdb passed the public sequencing reads through fastp at Q25 and MiXCR, retaining productive beta sequences. Identical CDR3 protein sequences are pooled into one entry, listed with their most common genes and DNA. TCRdb's processing, not the authors' own work, is the source of the V and J calls. The sample table lists 300,000 to 350,000 distinct CDR3 sequences, roughly 60% of them with a count of one. Approximately 17% of the sample belongs to the ten largest clones.

The CDR3 has 12 amino acids, counting the end cysteine and phenylalanine. The CDR3 DNA has 36 bases and is translated from base 1. CDR1 and CDR2, per the germline V gene, are MDHEN and SYDVKM. V sheds 4 bases and J sheds 6 bases, leaving 10 bases between their ends. Blood RNA was extracted from unsorted whole blood using TRIzol reagent, and germline DNA was obtained with the DNeasy Blood & Tissue kit. Chronic HBV infection was present in the patients, and the patients were treatment-naive at sampling. Before surgery, 3.5 to 4 milliliters of peripheral blood were drawn into K2EDTA tubes. Comments on this clonotype: The antigen it binds to is not known. No quality values exist for individual bases; no much larger clone is one base distant.

The rearrangement combines TRBV28 with TRBJ2-7; the D gene cannot be resolved reliably. What was sequenced was peripheral blood. The sequence came from a woman in her thirties with primary liver carcinoma and hepatitis B virus infection. The CDR3 region has the sequence CASSSPPVEQYF. DNA sequence: TGTGCCAGCAGTTCCCCCCCTGTCGAGCAGTACTTC. Reference TRBV28 and TRBJ2-7 proteins supply the regions before and after the CDR3; the full variable domain is: DVKVTQSSRYLVKRTGEKVFLECVQDMDHENMFWYRQDPGLGLRLIYFSYDVKMKEKGDIPEGYSVSREKKERFSLILESASTNQTSMYLCASSSPPVEQYFGPGTRLTVT.